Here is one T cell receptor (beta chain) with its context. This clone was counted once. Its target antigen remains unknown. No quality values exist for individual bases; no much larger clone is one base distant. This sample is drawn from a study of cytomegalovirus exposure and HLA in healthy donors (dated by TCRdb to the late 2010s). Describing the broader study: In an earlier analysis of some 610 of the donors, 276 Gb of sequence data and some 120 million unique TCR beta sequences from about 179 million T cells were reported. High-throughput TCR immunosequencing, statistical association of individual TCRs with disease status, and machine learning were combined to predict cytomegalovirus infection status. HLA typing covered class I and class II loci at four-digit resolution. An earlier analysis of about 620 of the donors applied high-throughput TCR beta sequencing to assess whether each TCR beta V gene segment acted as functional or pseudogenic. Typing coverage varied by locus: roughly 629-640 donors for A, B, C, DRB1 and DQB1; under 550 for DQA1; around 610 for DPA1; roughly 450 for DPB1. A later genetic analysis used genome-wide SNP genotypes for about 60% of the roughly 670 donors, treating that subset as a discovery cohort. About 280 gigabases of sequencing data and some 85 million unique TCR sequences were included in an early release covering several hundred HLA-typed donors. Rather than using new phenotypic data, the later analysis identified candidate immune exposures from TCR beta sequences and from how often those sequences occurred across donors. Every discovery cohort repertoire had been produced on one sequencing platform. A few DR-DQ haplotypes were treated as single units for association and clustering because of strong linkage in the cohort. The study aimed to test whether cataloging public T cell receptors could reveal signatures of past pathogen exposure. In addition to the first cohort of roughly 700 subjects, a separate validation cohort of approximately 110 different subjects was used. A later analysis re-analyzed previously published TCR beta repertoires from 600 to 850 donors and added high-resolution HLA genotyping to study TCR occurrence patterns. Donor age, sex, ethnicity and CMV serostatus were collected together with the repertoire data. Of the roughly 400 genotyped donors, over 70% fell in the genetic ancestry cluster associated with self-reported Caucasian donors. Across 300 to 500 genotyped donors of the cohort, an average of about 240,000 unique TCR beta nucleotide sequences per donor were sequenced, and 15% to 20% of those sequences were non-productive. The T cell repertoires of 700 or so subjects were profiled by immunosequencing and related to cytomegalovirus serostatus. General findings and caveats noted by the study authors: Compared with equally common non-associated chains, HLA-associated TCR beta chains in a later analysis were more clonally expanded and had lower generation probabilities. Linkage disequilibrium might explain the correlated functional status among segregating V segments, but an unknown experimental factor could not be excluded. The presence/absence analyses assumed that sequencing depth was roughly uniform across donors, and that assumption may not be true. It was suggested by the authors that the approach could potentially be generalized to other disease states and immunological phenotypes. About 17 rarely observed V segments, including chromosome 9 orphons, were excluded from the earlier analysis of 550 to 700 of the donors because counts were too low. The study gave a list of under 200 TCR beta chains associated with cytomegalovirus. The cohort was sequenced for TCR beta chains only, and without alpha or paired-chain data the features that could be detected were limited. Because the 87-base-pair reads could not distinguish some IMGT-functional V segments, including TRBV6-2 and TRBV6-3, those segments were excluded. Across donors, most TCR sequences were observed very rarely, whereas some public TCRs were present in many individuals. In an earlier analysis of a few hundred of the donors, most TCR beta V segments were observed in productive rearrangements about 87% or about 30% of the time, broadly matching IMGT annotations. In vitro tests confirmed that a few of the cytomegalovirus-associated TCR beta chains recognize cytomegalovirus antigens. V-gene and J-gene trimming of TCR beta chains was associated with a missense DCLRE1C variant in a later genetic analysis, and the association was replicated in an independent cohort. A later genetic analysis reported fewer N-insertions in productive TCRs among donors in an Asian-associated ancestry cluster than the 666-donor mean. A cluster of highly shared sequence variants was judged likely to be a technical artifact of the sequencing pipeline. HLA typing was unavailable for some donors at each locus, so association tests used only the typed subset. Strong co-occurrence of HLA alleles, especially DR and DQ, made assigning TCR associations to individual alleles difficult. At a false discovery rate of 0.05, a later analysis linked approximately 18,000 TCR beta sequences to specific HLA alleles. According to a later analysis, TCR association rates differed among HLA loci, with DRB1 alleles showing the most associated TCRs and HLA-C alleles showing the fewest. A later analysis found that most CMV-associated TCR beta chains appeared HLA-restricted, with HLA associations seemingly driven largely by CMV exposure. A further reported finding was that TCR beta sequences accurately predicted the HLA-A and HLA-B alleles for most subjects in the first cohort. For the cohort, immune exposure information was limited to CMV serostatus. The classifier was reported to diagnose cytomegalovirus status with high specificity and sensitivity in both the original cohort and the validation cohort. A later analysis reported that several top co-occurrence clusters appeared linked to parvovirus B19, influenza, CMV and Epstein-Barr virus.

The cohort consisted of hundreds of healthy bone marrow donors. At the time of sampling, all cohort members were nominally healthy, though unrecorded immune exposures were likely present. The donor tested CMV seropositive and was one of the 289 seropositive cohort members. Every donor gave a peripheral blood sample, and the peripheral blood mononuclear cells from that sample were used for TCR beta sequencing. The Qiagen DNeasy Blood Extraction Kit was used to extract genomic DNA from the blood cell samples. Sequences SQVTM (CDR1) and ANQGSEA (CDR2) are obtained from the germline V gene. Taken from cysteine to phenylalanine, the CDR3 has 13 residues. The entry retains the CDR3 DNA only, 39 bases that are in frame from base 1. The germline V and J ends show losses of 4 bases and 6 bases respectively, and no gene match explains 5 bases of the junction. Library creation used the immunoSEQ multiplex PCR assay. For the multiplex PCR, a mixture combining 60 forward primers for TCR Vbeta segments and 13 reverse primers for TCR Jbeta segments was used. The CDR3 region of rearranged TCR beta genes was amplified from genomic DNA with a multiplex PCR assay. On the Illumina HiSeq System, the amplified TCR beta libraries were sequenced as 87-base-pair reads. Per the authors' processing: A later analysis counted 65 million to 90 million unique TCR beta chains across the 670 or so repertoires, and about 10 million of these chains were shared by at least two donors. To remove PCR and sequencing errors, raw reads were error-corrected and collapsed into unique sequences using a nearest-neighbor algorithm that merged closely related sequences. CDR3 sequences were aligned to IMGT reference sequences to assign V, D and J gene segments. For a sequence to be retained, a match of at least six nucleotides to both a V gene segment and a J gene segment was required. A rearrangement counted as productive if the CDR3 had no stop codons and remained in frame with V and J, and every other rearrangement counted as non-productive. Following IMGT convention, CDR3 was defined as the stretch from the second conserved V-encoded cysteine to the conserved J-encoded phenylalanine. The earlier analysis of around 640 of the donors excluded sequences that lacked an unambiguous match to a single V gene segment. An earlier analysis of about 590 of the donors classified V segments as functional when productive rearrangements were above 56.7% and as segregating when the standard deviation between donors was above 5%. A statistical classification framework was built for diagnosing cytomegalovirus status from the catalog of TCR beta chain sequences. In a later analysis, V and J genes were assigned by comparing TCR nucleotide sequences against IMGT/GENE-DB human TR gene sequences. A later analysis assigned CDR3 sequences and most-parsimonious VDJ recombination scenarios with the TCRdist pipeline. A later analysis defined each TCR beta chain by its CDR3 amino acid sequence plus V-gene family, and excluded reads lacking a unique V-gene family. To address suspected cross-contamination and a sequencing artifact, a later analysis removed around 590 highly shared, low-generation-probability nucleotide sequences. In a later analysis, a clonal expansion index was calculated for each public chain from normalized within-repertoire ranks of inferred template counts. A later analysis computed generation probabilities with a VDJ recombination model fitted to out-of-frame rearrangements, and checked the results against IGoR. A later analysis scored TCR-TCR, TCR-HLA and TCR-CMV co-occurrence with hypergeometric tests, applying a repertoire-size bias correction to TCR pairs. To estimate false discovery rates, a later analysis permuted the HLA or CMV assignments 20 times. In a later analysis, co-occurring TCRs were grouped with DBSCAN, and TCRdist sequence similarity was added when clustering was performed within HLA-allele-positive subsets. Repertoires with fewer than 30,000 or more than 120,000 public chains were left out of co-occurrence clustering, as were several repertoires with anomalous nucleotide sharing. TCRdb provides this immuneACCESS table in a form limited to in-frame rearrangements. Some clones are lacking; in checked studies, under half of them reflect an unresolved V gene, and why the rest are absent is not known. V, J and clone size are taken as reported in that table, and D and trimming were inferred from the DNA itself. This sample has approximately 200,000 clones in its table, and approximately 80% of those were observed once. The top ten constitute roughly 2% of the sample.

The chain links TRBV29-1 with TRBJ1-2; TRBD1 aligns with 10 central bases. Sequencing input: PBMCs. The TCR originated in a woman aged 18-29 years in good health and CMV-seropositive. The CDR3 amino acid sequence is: CSVASGTGDGYTF. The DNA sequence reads TGCAGCGTTGCGTCTGGGACAGGGGATGGCTACACCTTC. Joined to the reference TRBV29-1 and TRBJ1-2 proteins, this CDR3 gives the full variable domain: SAVISQKPSRDICQRGTSLTIQCQVDSQVTMMFWYRQQPGQSLTLIATANQGSEATYESGFVIDKFPISRPNLTFSTLTVSNMSPEDSSIYLCSVASGTGDGYTFGSGTRLTVV.